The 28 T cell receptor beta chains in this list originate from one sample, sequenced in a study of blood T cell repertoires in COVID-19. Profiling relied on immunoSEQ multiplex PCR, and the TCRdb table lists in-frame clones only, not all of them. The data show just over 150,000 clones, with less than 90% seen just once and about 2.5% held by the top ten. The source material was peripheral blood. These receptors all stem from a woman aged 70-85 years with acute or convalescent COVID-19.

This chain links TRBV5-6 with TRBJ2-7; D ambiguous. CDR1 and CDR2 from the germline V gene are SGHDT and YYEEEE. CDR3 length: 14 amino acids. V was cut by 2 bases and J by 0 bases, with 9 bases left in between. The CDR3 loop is CASSFGRSSYEQYV. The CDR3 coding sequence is TGTGCCAGCAGCTTTGGCAGAAGCTCCTACGAGCAGTACGTC.

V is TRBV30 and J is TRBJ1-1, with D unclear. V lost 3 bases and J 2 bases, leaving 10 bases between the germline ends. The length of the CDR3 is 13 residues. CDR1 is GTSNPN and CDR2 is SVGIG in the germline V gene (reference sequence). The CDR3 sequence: CAWSPQVNTEAFF. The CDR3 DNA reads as TGTGCCTGGAGCCCCCAGGTTAACACTGAAGCTTTCTTT.

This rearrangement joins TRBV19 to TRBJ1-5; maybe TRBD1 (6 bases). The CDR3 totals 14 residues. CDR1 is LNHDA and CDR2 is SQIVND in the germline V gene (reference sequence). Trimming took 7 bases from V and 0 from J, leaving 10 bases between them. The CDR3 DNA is TGTGCCAGTACACAGGGTGGTAGCAATCAGCCCCAGCATTTT. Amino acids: CASTQGGSNQPQHF.

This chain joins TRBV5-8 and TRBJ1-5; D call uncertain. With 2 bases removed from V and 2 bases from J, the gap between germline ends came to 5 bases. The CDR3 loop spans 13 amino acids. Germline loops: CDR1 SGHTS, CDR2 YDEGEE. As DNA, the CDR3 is TGTGCCAGCAGCTTTGTCGGCAATCAGCCCCAGCATTTT. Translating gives CASSFVGNQPQHF.

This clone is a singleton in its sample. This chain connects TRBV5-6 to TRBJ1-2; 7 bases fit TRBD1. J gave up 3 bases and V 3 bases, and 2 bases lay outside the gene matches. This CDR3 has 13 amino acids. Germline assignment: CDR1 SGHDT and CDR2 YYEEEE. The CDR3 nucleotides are TGTGCCAGCAGCTACGGGACAGACTATGGCTACACCTTC. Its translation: CASSYGTDYGYTF.

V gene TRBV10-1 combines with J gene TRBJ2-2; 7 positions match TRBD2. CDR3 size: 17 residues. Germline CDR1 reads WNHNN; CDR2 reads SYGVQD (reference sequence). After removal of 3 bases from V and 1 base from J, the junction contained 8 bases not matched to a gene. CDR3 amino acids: CASSDPAGRMNTGELFF. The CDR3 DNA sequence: TGCGCCAGCAGTGACCCAGCGGGACGGATGAACACCGGGGAGCTGTTTTTT.

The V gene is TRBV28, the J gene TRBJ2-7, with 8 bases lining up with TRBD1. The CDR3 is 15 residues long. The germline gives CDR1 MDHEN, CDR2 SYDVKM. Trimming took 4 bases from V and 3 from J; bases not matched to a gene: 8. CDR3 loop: CASSSPNRGFYEQYV. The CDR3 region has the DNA TGTGCCAGCAGTTCCCCGAACAGGGGGTTCTACGAGCAGTACGTC.

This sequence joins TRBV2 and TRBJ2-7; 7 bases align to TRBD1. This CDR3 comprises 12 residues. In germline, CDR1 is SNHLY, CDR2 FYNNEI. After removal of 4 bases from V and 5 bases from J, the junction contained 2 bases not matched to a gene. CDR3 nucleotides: TGTGCCAGCAGTGTAAGGGGGCACGAGCAGTACGTC. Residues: CASSVRGHEQYV.

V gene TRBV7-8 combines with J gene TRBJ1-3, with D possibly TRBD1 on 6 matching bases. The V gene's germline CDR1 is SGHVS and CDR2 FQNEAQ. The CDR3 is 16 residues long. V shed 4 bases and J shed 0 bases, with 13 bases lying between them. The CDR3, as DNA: TGTGCCAGCAGCTCTTGGACAGTCCTCTCTGGAAACACCATATATTTT. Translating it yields CASSSWTVLSGNTIYF.

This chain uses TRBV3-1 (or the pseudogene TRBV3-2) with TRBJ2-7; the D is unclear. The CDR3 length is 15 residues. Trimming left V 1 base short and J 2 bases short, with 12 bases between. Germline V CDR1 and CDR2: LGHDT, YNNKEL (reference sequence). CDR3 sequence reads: CASSQVPGAAYEQYV. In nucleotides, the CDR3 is TGTGCCAGCAGCCAAGTGCCGGGTGCGGCCTACGAGCAGTACGTC.

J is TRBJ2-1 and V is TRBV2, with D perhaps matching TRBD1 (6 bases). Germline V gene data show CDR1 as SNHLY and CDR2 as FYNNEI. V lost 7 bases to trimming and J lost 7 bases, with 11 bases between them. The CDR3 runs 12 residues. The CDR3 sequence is CASMGAFNEQFF. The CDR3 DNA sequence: TGTGCCAGCATGGGGGCGTTTAATGAGCAGTTCTTC.

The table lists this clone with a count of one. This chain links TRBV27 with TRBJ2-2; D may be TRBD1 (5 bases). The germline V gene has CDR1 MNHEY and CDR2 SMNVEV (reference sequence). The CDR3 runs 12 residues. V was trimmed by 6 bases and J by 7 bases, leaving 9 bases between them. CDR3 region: CASSQGIGELFF. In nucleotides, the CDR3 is TGTGCCAGCAGCCAGGGTATCGGGGAGCTGTTTTTT.

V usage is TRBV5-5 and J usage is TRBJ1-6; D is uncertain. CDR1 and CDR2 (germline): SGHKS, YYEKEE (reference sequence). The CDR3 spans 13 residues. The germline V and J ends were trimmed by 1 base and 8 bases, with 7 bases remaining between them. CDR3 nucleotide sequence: TGTGCCAGCAGCTTGTCAAATGATTCACCCCTCCACTTT. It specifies CASSLSNDSPLHF.

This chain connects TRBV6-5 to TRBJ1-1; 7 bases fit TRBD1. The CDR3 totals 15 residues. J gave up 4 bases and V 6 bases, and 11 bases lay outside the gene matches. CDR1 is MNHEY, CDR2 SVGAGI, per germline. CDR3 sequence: CASRSNRGGGTEAFF. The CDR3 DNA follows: TGTGCCAGCAGATCTAACAGGGGCGGCGGCACTGAAGCTTTCTTT.

CDR3 residues: CASTGTGTGDTQYF. The CDR3 DNA is TGTGCCAGTACCGGGACAGGGACAGGGGATACGCAGTATTTT. The V gene is TRBV2, the J gene TRBJ2-3; 9 bases line up with TRBD1. CDR3 length equals 14 residues. Germline CDR1 SNHLY, CDR2 FYNNEI. Unmatched junction bases numbered 10, after V lost 9 bases and J lost 6 bases.

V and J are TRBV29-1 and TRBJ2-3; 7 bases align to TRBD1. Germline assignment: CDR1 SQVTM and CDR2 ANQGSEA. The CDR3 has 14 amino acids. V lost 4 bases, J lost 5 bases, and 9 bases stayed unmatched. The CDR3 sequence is CSVGRDREQDTQYF. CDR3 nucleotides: TGCAGCGTTGGCCGAGACAGGGAACAAGATACGCAGTATTTT.

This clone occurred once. CDR3 nucleotides: TGTGCTAGTGGTTTGATGAACAGGATTAATTCACCCCTCCACTTT. It specifies CASGLMNRINSPLHF. The chain has TRBV12-5 and TRBJ1-6; TRBD1 is a possible D gene (5 bases). V lost 2 bases and J lost 6, with 11 bases in between. Germline-derived CDR1 and CDR2 are LGHNT and FRNRAP. The CDR3 consists of 15 residues.

The CDR3 protein is CASSRGNTGELFF. The CDR3 coding sequence is TGTGCCAGCAGCCGGGGAAACACCGGGGAGCTGTTTTTT. The V and J genes are TRBV7-2 and TRBJ2-2, with D possibly matching TRBD2 (5 bases). This CDR3 has 13 amino acids. V was trimmed by 5 bases and J by 2 bases, leaving 6 bases between them. Germline values: CDR1 SGHTA, CDR2 FQGNSA.

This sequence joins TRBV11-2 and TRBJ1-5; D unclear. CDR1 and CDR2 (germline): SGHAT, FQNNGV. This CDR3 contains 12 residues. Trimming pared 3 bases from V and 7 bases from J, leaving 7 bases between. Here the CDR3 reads CASSFPGQPQHF. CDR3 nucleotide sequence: TGTGCCAGCAGCTTTCCGGGACAGCCCCAGCATTTT.

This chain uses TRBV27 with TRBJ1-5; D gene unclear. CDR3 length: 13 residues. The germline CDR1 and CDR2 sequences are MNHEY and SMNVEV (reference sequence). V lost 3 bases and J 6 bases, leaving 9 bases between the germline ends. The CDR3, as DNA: TGTGCCAGCAGTTTCAGAGGTCTTCAGCCCCAGCATTTT. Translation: CASSFRGLQPQHF.

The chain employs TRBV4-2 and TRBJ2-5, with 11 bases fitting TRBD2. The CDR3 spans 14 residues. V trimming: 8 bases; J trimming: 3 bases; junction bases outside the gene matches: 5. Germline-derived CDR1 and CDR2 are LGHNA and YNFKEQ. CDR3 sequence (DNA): TGTGCCAGCCGTTCGACTAGCGGGGAAGAGACCCAGTACTTC. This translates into CASRSTSGEETQYF.

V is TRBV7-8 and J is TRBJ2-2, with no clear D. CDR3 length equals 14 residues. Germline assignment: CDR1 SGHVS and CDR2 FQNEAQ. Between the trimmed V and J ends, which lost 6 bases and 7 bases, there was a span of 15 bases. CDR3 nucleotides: TGTGCCAGCAGGGGTACATGGTCTAGCGGGGAGCTGTTTTTT. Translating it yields CASRGTWSSGELFF.

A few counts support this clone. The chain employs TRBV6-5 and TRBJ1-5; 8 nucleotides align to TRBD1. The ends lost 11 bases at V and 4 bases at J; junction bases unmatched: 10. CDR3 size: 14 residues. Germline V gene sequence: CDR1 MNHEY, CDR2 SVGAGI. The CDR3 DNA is TGTGCCGTCCACGAACAGGGGGGGAATCAGCCCCAGCATTTT. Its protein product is CAVHEQGGNQPQHF.

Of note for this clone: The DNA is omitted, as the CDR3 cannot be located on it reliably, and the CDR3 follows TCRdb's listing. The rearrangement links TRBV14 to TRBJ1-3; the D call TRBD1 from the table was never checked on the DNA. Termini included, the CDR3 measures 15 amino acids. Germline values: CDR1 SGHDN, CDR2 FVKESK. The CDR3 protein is CASSQDFGTGATRSF.

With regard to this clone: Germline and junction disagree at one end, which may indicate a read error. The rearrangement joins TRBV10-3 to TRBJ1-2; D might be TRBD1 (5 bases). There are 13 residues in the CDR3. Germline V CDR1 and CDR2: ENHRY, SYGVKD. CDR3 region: CAISESGLYGYTF. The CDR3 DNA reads TGTGCCATCAGTGAGTCGGGACTTTATGGTTACACCTTC.

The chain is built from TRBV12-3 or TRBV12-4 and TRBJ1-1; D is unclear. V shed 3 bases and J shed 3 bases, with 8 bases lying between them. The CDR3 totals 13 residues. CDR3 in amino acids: CASSLFSYTEAFF. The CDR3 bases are TGTGCCAGCAGTTTGTTTTCTTACACTGAAGCTTTCTTT.

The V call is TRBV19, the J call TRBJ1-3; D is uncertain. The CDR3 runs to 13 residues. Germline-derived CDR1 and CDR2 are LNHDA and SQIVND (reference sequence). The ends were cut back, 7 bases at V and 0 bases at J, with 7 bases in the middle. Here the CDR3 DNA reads TGTGCCAGTACCAGTTTCTCTGGAAACACCATATATTTT. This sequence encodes CASTSFSGNTIYF.

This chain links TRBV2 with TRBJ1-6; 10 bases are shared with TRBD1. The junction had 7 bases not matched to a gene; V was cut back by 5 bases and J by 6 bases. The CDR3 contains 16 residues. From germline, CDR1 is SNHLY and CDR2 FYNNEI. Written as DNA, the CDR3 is TGTGCCAGCAGTACCGGGACAGGGGTATCTAATTCACCCCTCCACTTT. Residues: CASSTGTGVSNSPLHF.